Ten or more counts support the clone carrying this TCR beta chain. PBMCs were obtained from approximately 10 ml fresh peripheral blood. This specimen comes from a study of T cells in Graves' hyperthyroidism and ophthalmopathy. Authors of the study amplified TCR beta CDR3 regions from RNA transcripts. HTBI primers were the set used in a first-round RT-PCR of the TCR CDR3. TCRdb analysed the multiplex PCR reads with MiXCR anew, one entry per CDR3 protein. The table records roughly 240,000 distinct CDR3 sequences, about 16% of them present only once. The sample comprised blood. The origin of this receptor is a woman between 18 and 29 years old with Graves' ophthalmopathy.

For the CDR3, the DNA is TGTGCCAGCGGGGACGAGACGGAGTTTGCAACTAATGAAAAACTGTTTTTT. Its protein product is CASGDETEFATNEKLFF. The chain carries TRBV5-5 and TRBJ1-4; tentative D call: TRBD1 (5 bases). The CDR3 has 17 amino acids. CDR1 and CDR2 from the germline V gene are SGHKS and YYEKEE (reference sequence). Deletions cut 7 bases from V and 0 bases from J, with 19 bases between.